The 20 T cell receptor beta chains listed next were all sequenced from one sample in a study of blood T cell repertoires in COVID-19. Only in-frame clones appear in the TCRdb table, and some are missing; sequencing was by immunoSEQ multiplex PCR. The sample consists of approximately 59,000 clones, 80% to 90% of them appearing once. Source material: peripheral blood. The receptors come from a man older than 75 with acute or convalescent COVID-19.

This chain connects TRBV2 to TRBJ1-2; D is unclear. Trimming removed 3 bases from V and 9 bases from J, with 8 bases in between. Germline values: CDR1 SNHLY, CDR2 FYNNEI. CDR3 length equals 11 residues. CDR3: CASSDPLRYTF. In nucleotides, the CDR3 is TGTGCCAGCAGTGACCCGCTACGCTACACCTTC.

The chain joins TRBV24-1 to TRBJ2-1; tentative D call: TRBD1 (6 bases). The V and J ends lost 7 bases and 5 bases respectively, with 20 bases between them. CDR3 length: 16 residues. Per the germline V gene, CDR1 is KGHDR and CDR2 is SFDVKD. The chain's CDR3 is CATRGGRDNRDNEQFF. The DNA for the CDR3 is TGTGCCACCAGAGGAGGTAGGGACAACCGAGACAATGAGCAGTTCTTC.

This CDR3 is CASSGRGGRGNNEQFF. The CDR3 nucleotides read TGTGCCAGCAGCGGGCGCGGGGGAAGGGGAAACAATGAGCAGTTCTTC. This chain connects TRBV7-9 to TRBJ2-1; 7 bases line up with TRBD2. The CDR3 spans 16 residues. In germline, CDR1 is SEHNR, CDR2 FQNEAQ (reference sequence). J was trimmed by 5 bases and V by 5 bases; bases with no gene match: 12.

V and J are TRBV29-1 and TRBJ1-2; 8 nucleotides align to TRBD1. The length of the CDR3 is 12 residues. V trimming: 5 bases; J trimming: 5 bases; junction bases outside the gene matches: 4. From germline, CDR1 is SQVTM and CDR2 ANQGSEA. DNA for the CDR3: TGCAGCGTTCAGGGGGCAGGATATGGCTACACCTTC. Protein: CSVQGAGYGYTF.

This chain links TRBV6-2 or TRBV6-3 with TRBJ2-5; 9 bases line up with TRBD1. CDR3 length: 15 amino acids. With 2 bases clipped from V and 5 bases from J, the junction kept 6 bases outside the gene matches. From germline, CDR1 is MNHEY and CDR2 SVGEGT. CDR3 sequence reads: CASSYPTGGQETQYF. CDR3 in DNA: TGTGCCAGCAGTTACCCCACAGGGGGCCAGGAGACCCAGTACTTC.

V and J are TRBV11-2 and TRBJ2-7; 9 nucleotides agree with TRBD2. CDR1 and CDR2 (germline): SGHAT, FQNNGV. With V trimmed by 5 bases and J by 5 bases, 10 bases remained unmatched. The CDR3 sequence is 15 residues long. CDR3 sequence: CASSAVAGVPHEQYF. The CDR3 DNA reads TGTGCCAGCAGCGCTGTAGCGGGAGTCCCCCACGAGCAGTACTTC.

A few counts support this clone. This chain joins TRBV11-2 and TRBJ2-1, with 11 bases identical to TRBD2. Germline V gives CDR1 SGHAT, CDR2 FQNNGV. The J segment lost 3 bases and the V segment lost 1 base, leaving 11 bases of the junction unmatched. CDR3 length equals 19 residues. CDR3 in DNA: TGTGCCAGCAGCTTAGCGCGGGGGACTACTAGCGGGAGCTACAATGAGCAGTTCTTC. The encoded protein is CASSLARGTTSGSYNEQFF.

The chain's CDR3 is CASRMAPPEGEQFF. The DNA for the CDR3 is TGCGCCAGCCGGATGGCCCCCCCGGAGGGTGAGCAGTTCTTC. The chain recombines TRBV5-1 with TRBJ2-1; D perhaps matches TRBD2 (6 bases). CDR1 SGHRS and CDR2 YFSETQ come from the germline V gene. The CDR3 contains 14 residues. With 7 bases removed from V and 9 bases from J, the gap between germline ends came to 20 bases.

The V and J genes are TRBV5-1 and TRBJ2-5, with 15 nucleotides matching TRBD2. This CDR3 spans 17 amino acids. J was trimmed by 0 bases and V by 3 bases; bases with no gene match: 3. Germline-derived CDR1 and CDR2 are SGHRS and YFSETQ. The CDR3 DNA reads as TGCGCCAGCAGCTCCGGACTAGCGGGGGGGTACCAAGAGACCCAGTACTTC. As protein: CASSSGLAGGYQETQYF.

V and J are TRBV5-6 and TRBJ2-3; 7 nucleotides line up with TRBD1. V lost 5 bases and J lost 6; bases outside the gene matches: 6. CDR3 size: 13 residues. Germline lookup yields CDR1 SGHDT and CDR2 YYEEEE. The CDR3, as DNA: TGTGCCAGCAGTATGACAGGGCTGGATACGCAGTATTTT. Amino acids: CASSMTGLDTQYF.

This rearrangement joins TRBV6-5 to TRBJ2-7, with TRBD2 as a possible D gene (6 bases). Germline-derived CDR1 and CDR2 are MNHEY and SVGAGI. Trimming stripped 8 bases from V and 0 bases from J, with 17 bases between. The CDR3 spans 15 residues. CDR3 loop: CASGGTGSLSYEQYF. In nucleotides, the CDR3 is TGTGCCAGCGGGGGGACTGGGTCCCTCTCCTACGAGCAGTACTTC.

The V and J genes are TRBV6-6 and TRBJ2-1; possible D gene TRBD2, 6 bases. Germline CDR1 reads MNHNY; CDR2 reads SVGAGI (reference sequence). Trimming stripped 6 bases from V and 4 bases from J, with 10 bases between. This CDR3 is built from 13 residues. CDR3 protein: CASSPGSYNEQFF. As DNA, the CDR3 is TGTGCCAGCAGCCCCGGGAGTTACAATGAGCAGTTCTTC.

This CDR3 is CAINPGTAHGYTF. The CDR3 DNA follows: TGTGCCATCAACCCCGGGACAGCACATGGCTACACCTTC. The chain links TRBV10-3 to TRBJ1-2, with TRBD1 matching 7 bases. The CDR3 has 13 residues. V was clipped by 7 bases and J by 6 bases; unmatched bases: 8. Germline lookup yields CDR1 ENHRY and CDR2 SYGVKD.

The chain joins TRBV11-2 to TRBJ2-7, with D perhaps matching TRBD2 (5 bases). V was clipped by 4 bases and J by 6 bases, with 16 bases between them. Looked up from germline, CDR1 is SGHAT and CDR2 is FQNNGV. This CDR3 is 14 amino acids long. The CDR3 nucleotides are TGTGCCAGCAGCTCCCTGAGGGAGTTAGGCGAGCAGTACTTC. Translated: CASSSLRELGEQYF. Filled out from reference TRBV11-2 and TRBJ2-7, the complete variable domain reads EAGVAQSPRYKIIEKRQSVAFWCNPISGHATLYWYQQILGQGPKLLIQFQNNGVVDDSQLPKDRFSAERLKGVDSTLKIQPAKLEDSAVYLCASSSLRELGEQYFGPGTRLTVT.

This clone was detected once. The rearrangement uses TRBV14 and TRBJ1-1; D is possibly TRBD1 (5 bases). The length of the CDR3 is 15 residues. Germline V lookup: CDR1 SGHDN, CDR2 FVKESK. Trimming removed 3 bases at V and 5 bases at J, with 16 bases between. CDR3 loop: CASSQEEGPRTEAFF. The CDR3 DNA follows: TGTGCCAGCAGCCAGGAGGAGGGGCCCCGAACTGAAGCTTTCTTT.

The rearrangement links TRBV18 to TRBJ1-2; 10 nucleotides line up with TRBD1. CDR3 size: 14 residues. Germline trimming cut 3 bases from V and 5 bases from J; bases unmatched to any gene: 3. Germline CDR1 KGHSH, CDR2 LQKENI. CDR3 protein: CASSPGQGLYGYTF. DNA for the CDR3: TGTGCCAGCTCACCGGGACAGGGGTTGTATGGCTACACCTTC.

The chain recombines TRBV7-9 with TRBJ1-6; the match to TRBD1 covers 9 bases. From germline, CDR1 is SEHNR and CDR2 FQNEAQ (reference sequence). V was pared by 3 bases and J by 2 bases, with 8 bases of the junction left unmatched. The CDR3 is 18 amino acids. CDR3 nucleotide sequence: TGTGCCAGCAGCTTGGGACAGGGAGTGGGAACCTATAATTCACCCCTCCACTTT. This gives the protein CASSLGQGVGTYNSPLHF. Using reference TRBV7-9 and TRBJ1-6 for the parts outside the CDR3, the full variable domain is DTGVSQNPRHKITKRGQNVTFRCDPISEHNRLYWYRQTLGQGPEFLTYFQNEAQLEKSRLLSDRFSAERPKGSFSTLEIQRTEQGDSAMYLCASSLGQGVGTYNSPLHFGNGTRLTVT.

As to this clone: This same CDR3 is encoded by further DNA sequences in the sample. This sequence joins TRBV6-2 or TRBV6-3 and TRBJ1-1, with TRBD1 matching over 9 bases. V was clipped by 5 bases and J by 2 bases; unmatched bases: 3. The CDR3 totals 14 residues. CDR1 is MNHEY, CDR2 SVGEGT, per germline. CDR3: CASSRDRVNTEAFF. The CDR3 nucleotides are TGTGCCAGCAGTAGGGACAGGGTCAACACTGAAGCTTTCTTT.

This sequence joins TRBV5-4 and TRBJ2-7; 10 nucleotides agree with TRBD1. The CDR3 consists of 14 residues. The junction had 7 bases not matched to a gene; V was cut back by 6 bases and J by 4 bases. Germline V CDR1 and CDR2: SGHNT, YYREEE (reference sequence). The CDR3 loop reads CASTQGGQGYEQYF. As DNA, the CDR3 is TGTGCCAGCACCCAGGGGGGACAGGGGTACGAGCAGTACTTC.

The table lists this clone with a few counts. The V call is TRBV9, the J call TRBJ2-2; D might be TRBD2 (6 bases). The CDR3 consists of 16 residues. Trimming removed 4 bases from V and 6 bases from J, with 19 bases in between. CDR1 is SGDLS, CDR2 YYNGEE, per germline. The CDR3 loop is CASSPRLDLGPGELFF. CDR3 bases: TGTGCCAGCAGCCCCCGACTAGACTTAGGACCCGGGGAGCTGTTTTTT.